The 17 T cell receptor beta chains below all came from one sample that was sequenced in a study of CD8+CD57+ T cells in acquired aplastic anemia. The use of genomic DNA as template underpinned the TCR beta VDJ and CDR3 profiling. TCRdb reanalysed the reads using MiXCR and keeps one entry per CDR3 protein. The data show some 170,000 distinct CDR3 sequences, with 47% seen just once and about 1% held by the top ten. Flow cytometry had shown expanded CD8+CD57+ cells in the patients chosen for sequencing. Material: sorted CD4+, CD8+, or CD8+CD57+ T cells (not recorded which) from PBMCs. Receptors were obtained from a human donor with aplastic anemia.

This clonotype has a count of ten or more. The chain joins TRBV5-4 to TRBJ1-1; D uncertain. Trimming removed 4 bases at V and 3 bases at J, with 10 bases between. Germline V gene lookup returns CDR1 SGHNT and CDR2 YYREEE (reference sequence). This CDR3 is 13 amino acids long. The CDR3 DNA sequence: TGTGCCAGCAGCCCGGGTCGGGACACTGAAGCTTTCTTT. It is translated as CASSPGRDTEAFF.

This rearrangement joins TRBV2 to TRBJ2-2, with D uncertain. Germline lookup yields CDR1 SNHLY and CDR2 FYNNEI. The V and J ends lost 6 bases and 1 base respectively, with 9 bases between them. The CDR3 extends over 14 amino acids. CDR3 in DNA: TGTGCCAGCAGGTACAGACAGAACACCGGGGAGCTGTTTTTT. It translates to CASRYRQNTGELFF.

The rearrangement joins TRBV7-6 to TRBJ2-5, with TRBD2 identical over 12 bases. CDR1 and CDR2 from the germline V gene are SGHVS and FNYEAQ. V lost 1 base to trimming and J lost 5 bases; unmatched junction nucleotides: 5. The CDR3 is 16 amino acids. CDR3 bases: TGTGCCAGCAGCTTAGTGGCTAGCGGGGGGGGGGAGACCCAGTACTTC. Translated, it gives CASSLVASGGGETQYF.

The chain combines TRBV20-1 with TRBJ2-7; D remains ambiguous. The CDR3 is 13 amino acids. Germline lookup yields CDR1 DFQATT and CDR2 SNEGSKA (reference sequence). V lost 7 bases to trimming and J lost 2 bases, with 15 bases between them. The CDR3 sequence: CSGGPTPTYEQYF. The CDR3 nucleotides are TGCAGTGGCGGACCCACGCCAACCTACGAGCAGTACTTC.

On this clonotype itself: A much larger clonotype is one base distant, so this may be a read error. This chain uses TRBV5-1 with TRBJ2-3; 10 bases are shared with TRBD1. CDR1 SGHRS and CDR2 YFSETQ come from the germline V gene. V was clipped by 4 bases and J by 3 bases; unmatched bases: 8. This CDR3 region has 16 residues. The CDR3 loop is CASSPDRGGSTDTQYF. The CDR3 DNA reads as TGCGCCAGCAGCCCGGACAGGGGGGGAAGTACAGATACGCAGTATTTT.

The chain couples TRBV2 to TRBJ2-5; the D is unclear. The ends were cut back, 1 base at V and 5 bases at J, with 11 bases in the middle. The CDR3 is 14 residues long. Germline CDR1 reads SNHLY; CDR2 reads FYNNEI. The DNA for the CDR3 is TGTGCCAGCAGTGAAGACTGGAGCTCGGAGACCCAGTACTTC. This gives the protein CASSEDWSSETQYF.

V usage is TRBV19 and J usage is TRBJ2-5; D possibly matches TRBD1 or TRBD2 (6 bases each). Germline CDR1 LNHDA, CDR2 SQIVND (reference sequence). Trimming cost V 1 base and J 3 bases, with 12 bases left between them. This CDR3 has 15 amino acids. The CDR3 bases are TGTGCCAGTAGTATAGGTCCAGGGGAGGAAGAGACCCAGTACTTC. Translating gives CASSIGPGEEETQYF. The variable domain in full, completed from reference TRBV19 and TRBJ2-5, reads DGGITQSPKYLFRKEGQNVTLSCEQNLNHDAMYWYRQDPGQGLRLIYYSQIVNDFQKGDIAEGYSVSREKKESFPLTVTSAQKNPTAFYLCASSIGPGEEETQYFGPGTRLLVL.

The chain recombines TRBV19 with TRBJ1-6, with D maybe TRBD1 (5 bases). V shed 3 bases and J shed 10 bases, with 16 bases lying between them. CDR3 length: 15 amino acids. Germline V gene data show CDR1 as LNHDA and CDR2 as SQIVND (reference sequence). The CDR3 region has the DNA TGTGCCAGTAGTATTGAGGGGCGGAGGTTATCACCCCTCCACTTT. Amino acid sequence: CASSIEGRRLSPLHF.

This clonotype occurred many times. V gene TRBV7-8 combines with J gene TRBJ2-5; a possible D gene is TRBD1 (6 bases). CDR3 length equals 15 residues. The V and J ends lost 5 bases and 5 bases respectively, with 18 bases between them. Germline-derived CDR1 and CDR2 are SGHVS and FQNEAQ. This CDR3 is CASSPGGGGRETQYF. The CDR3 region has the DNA TGTGCCAGCAGCCCAGGAGGTGGGGGCAGGGAGACCCAGTACTTC. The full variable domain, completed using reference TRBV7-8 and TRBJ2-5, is GAGVSQSPRYKVAKRGQDVALRCDPISGHVSLFWYQQALGQGPEFLTYFQNEAQLDKSGLPSDRFFAERPEGSVSTLKIQRTQQEDSAVYLCASSPGGGGRETQYFGPGTRLLVL.

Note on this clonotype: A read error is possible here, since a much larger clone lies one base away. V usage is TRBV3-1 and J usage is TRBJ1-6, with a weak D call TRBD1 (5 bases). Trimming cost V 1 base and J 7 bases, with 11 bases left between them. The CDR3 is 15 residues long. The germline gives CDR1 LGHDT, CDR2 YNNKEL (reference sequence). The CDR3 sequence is CASSQGNRGNSPLHF. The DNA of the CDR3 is TGTGCCAGCAGCCAAGGAAACCGGGGCAATTCACCCCTCCACTTT.

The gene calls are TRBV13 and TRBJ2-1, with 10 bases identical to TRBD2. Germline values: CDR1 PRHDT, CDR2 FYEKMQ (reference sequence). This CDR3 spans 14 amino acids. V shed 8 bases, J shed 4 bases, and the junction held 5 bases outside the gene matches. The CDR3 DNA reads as TGTGCCAGCGCTAGCGGGAGTCAGTACAATGAGCAGTTCTTC. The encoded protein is CASASGSQYNEQFF.

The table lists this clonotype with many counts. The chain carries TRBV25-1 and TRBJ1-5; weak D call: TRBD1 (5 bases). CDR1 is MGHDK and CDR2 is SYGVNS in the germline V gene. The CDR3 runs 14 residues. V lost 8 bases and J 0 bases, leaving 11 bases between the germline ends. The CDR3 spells CASGPTGSNQPQHF. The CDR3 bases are TGTGCCAGCGGGCCCACAGGTAGCAATCAGCCCCAGCATTTT.

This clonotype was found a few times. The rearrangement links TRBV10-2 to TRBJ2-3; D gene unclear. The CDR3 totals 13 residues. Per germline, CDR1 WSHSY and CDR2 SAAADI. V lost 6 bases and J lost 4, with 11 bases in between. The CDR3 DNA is TGCGCCAGCAGCAGACCCTCGCCAGATACGCAGTATTTT. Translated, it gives CASSRPSPDTQYF.

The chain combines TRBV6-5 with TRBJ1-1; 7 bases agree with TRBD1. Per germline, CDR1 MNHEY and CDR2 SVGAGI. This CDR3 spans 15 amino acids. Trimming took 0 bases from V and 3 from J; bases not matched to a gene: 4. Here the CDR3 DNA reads TGTGCCAGCAGTTACTCTCAGGGGGTATACACTGAAGCTTTCTTT. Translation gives CASSYSQGVYTEAFF.

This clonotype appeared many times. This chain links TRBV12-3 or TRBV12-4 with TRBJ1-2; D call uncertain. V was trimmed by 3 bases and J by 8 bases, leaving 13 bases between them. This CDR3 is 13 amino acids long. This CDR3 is CASSFGEGYGYTF. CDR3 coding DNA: TGTGCCAGCAGTTTCGGGGAGGGATACGGCTACACCTTC.

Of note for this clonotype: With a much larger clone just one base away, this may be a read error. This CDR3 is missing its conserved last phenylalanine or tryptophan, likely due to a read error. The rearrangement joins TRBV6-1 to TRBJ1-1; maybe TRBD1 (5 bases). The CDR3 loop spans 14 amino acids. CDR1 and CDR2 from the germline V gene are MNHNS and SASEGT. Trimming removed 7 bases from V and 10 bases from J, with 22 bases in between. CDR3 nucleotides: TGTGCCAGCATAGCAAGGGCAGGGCAGCTAGGAGCTTTCCTT. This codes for CASIARAGQLGAFL.

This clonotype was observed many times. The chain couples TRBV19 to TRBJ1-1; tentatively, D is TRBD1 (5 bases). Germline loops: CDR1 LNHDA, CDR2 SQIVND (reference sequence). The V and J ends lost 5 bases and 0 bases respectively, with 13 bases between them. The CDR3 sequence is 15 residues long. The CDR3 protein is CASSSSGRMNTEAFF. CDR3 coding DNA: TGTGCCAGTAGTTCCTCGGGACGGATGAACACTGAAGCTTTCTTT. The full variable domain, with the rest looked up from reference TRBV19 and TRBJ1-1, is DGGITQSPKYLFRKEGQNVTLSCEQNLNHDAMYWYRQDPGQGLRLIYYSQIVNDFQKGDIAEGYSVSREKKESFPLTVTSAQKNPTAFYLCASSSSGRMNTEAFFGQGTRLTVV.